This passage covers 16 T cell receptor beta chains from one sample sequenced in a study of T cells in Graves' hyperthyroidism and ophthalmopathy (dated by TCRdb to about 2019). The library relied on multiplex PCR. Instrument used: Illumina HiSeq 2000. Amplification of TCR beta CDR3 regions was carried out from RNA transcripts. The first round of RT-PCR for the TCR CDR3 was performed with the HTBI primer set and the Qiagen OneStep RT-PCR kit. The public reads were reanalyzed by TCRdb: fastp trimming at Q25, MiXCR alignment, in-frame beta chains only. Merged by CDR3 protein, the rows form single entries marked with the most common genes and DNA. The sample table shows some 210,000 distinct CDR3 sequences, and about 15% are seen once. Together, the top ten hold around 50% of the sample. Sequencing used blood. The receptors here all came from a man aged 45-65 years with Graves' hyperthyroidism.

In this sample, this clonotype turned up many times. CDR3 sequence (DNA): TGCGCCAGCAGCTTCGGGCCACAAGAGACCCAGTACTTC. It encodes CASSFGPQETQYF. The chain uses TRBV5-1 and TRBJ2-5; D remains ambiguous. Between the trimmed V and J ends, which lost 2 bases and 2 bases, there was a span of 7 bases. Germline V gene data show CDR1 as SGHRS and CDR2 as YFSETQ. The CDR3 consists of 13 residues. Supplemented by reference TRBV5-1 and TRBJ2-5, the full variable domain reads KAGVTQTPRYLIKTRGQQVTLSCSPISGHRSVSWYQQTPGQGLQFLFEYFSETQRNKGNFPGRFSGRQFSNSRSEMNVSTLELGDSALYLCASSFGPQETQYFGPGTRLLVL.

This clonotype occurred many times. V gene TRBV7-9 combines with J gene TRBJ2-1; D is ambiguous. The germline gives CDR1 SEHNR, CDR2 FQNEAQ (reference sequence). The ends were cut back, 0 bases at V and 6 bases at J, with 6 bases in the middle. The CDR3 spans 13 residues. The CDR3 DNA reads as TGTGCCAGCAGCTTAGCCCTAGGCAATGAGCAGTTCTTC. Encoded protein: CASSLALGNEQFF.

In this sample, this clonotype turned up many times. Written as DNA, the CDR3 is TGTGCCACTTCCGGCCGCACCTACGAGCAGTACTTC. It specifies CATSGRTYEQYF. The chain recombines TRBV11-3 with TRBJ2-7; no reliable D call. The CDR3 spans 12 residues. Germline lookup yields CDR1 SGHNT and CDR2 YENEEA. The V gene lost 10 bases and the J gene lost 2 bases, with 12 bases spanning the gap.

This clonotype was seen ten or more times. V usage is TRBV18 and J usage is TRBJ2-1; TRBD1 matches 8 bases. The V gene end was trimmed by 1 base and the J gene end by 9 bases; junction bases not matched to a gene: 11. The CDR3 has 16 amino acids. Germline CDR1 is KGHSH and CDR2 is LQKENI. CDR3 in amino acids: CASSPRGGNRGSEQFF. DNA of the CDR3: TGTGCCAGCTCACCACGGGGCGGGAACAGGGGGAGTGAGCAGTTCTTC.

This clonotype was found many times. V gene TRBV20-1 combines with J gene TRBJ2-4; D tentatively reads TRBD1 or TRBD2 (6 bases each). The ends were cut back, 0 bases at V and 1 base at J, with 13 bases in the middle. This CDR3 is 16 amino acids long. CDR1 is DFQATT, CDR2 SNEGSKA, per germline (reference sequence). The CDR3 region has the DNA TGCAGTGCTAGAGATCGACAGGCGGGGGCCAAAAACATTCAGTACTTC. The encoded protein is CSARDRQAGAKNIQYF.

The chain couples TRBV5-1 to TRBJ2-2; no clear D. The V end lost 2 bases, the J end lost 7 bases, and 12 bases lay between the germline ends. The CDR3 contains 14 residues. The germline V gene encodes CDR1 SGHRS and CDR2 YFSETQ. For the CDR3, the DNA is TGCGCCAGCAGCTTTGGGCCTTTGGGCGGGGAGCTGTTTTTT. It yields the protein CASSFGPLGGELFF. The full variable domain, its missing parts supplied by reference TRBV5-1 and TRBJ2-2, is KAGVTQTPRYLIKTRGQQVTLSCSPISGHRSVSWYQQTPGQGLQFLFEYFSETQRNKGNFPGRFSGRQFSNSRSEMNVSTLELGDSALYLCASSFGPLGGELFFGEGSRLTVL.

In its sample, this clonotype was seen many times. This chain connects TRBV20-1 to TRBJ2-7; D might be TRBD2 (5 bases). The length of the CDR3 is 14 residues. With 0 bases removed from V and 3 bases from J, the gap between germline ends came to 12 bases. Germline values: CDR1 DFQATT, CDR2 SNEGSKA (reference sequence). CDR3 sequence (DNA): TGCAGTGCTAGAGAGGGAGCGGCCCACTACGAGCAGTACTTC. This encodes CSAREGAAHYEQYF.

The chain's CDR3 is CASSEGPNQFF. The CDR3 bases are TGTGCCAGCAGCGAGGGGCCGAATCAGTTCTTC. The rearrangement links TRBV11-2 to TRBJ2-1; D may correspond to TRBD1 or TRBD2 (5 bases each). This CDR3 is 11 amino acids long. The germline V gene encodes CDR1 SGHAT and CDR2 FQNNGV. V lost 5 bases, J lost 13 bases, and 12 bases lay in between.

This sequence joins TRBV28 and TRBJ2-3; D not resolved. The V gene lost 7 bases and the J gene lost 5 bases, with 19 bases spanning the gap. Looked up from germline, CDR1 is MDHEN and CDR2 is SYDVKM. The CDR3 is made up of 15 amino acids. The chain's CDR3 is CASIPGQIMGDTQYF. The CDR3 coding sequence is TGTGCCAGCATCCCGGGCCAGATCATGGGAGATACGCAGTATTTT.

This clonotype has at least ten counts. The chain couples TRBV27 to TRBJ2-2; 7 positions agree with TRBD1. The CDR3 has 15 amino acids. The trim removed 6 bases at V and 7 bases at J, leaving 11 bases unmatched. Germline V gives CDR1 MNHEY, CDR2 SMNVEV (reference sequence). CDR3 amino acids: CASRPYTGDGGELFF. The CDR3 nucleotides are TGTGCCAGCAGGCCGTATACAGGGGATGGCGGGGAGCTGTTTTTT.

The chain recombines TRBV2 with TRBJ2-7; 13 nucleotides line up with TRBD2. V shed 10 bases, J shed 3 bases, and the junction held 6 bases outside the gene matches. The length of the CDR3 is 14 residues. Germline V lookup: CDR1 SNHLY, CDR2 FYNNEI. In nucleotides, the CDR3 is TGTGCCACCTCTGGACTAGCGGGAGTCTACGAGCAGTACTTC. It specifies CATSGLAGVYEQYF.

This clonotype was seen repeatedly, ten times or more. The rearrangement uses TRBV27 and TRBJ2-7; TRBD2 is a possible D gene (5 bases). Germline CDR1 and CDR2: MNHEY and SMNVEV (reference sequence). V gave up 1 base and J gave up 3 bases, with 10 bases separating them. The CDR3 runs to 14 residues. The CDR3 sequence is CASSLLAGNYEQYF. The CDR3 coding sequence is TGTGCCAGCAGTTTATTGGCCGGGAACTACGAGCAGTACTTC.

This clonotype was detected ten times or more. The chain joins TRBV28 to TRBJ2-2, with TRBD2 identical over 7 bases. In germline, CDR1 is MDHEN, CDR2 SYDVKM. Trimming at V came to 6 bases and at J to 5 bases, leaving 9 bases not matched to a gene. This CDR3 spans 15 amino acids. The CDR3 region is CASSGLAVRTGELFF. CDR3 sequence (DNA): TGTGCCAGCAGCGGGCTAGCGGTTAGGACCGGGGAGCTGTTTTTT.

This clonotype was counted between two and nine times. A read error may be the cause here, since a much bigger clone is one base away. CDR3 amino acids: CASIFSDRSTEAFF. The CDR3 bases are TGTGCCAGCATCTTCTCGGACAGGAGCACTGAAGCTTTCTTT. V usage is TRBV28 and J usage is TRBJ1-1, with 7 bases matching TRBD1. The CDR3 contains 14 residues. V lost 7 bases and J lost 4; bases outside the gene matches: 9. CDR1 is MDHEN, CDR2 SYDVKM, per germline.

This clonotype came up a few times. This rearrangement joins TRBV2 to TRBJ1-1, with D unclear. This CDR3 has 15 residues. The germline V gene encodes CDR1 SNHLY and CDR2 FYNNEI. V dropped 4 bases and J dropped 1 base, with 13 bases sitting between them. The CDR3 reads CASSGYKTSNTEAFF. In DNA, the CDR3 is TGTGCCAGCAGTGGATATAAGACCTCGAACACTGAAGCTTTCTTT. The full variable domain, rest sourced from reference TRBV2 and TRBJ1-1, is EPEVTQTPSHQVTQMGQEVILRCVPISNHLYFYWYRQILGQKVEFLVSFYNNEISEKSEIFDDQFSVERPDGSNFTLKIRSTKLEDSAMYFCASSGYKTSNTEAFFGQGTRLTVV.

The chain links TRBV29-1 to TRBJ1-3; TRBD1 agrees at 11 bases. The germline CDR1 and CDR2 sequences are SQVTM and ANQGSEA. J gave up 2 bases and V 6 bases, and 3 bases lay outside the gene matches. This CDR3 is built from 14 residues. CDR3 nucleotides: TGCAGCGTCGGACAGGGGGCCACTGGAAACACCATATATTTT. Translation gives CSVGQGATGNTIYF. Combining the CDR3 with reference TRBV29-1 and TRBJ1-3 gives the whole variable domain SAVISQKPSRDICQRGTSLTIQCQVDSQVTMMFWYRQQPGQSLTLIATANQGSEATYESGFVIDKFPISRPNLTFSTLTVSNMSPEDSSIYLCSVGQGATGNTIYFGEGSWLTVV.